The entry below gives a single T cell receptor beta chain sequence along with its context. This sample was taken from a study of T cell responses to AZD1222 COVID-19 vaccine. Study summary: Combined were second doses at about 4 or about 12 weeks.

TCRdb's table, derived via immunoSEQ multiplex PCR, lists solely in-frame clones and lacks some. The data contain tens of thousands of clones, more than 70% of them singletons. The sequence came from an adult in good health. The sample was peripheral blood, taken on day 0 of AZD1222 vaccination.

The CDR3 region has the DNA TGTGCCAGCAGTAGCCCCCACGGGACTCCAGATGTAGCTTTCTTT. It translates to CASSSPHGTPDVAFF. This sequence joins TRBV6-2 or TRBV6-3 and TRBJ1-1, with D maybe TRBD1 (5 bases). Deletions cut 5 bases from V and 10 bases from J, with 23 bases between. From germline, CDR1 is MNHEY and CDR2 SVGEGT. This CDR3 region has 15 residues.